A single sample gave rise to the 14 T cell receptor beta chains below, sequenced in a study of beta chain features in type 1 diabetes. Notes on the study in general: Significant though moderate, a shortening of TCRB CDR3s appeared in all four CD4+ subsets of Type 1 diabetes patients.

Sequenced material consisted of expressed TCRB transcripts (all of the isolated RNA was reverse transcribed). The method was immunoSEQ multiplex PCR; TCRdb's version includes in-frame clones alone and lacks a portion of them. The table has approximately 730,000 clones, 13% seen once. What these receptors recognize is not known. The specimen sequenced was naive CD4+ T cells from blood. The receptors were gathered from a man aged 18 to 30 with type 1 diabetes.

This clone has just a few counts. The V gene is TRBV4-2, the J gene TRBJ1-2; no clear D gene. Germline V gives CDR1 LGHNA, CDR2 YNFKEQ. This CDR3 comprises 15 residues. V was shortened by 0 bases and J by 4 bases, with 12 bases between the two germline ends. CDR3 region: CASSQEGQGTYGYTF. CDR3 coding DNA: TGTGCCAGCAGCCAAGAAGGTCAAGGAACCTATGGCTACACCTTC.

The table lists this clone with a few counts. Other DNA sequences in this specimen translate into the identical CDR3. The chain is built from TRBV7-2 and TRBJ2-2; a weak D match, TRBD1 (6 bases). This CDR3 is 14 amino acids long. Germline V CDR1 and CDR2: SGHTA, FQGNSA. The V end lost 1 base, the J end lost 4 bases, and 7 bases lay between the germline ends. The CDR3: CASSLVGGTGELFF. The CDR3 nucleotides read TGTGCCAGCAGCTTAGTAGGGGGCACCGGGGAGCTGTTTTTT.

The rearrangement uses TRBV9 and TRBJ2-5, with D perhaps TRBD2 (5 bases). The CDR3 extends over 16 amino acids. Germline CDR1 and CDR2: SGDLS and YYNGEE. Trimming left V 0 bases short and J 1 base short, with 13 bases between. The CDR3 nucleotides are TGTGCCAGCAGCGTAGGTAGTAGCGTTCCCCAAGAGACCCAGTACTTC. As protein: CASSVGSSVPQETQYF.

Comment on this clone: A junction boundary mismatches the germline segment, possibly from a read error. The CDR3 nucleotides are TGCAGCGTTGAAGCTCTAGCGGGGGGCCAAGGGAACTTC. Encoded protein: CSVEALAGGQGNF. The chain employs TRBV29-1 and TRBJ2-5, with 11 bases fitting TRBD2. The germline V gene encodes CDR1 SQVTM and CDR2 ANQGSEA. The CDR3 is 13 amino acids.

This clone was seen a handful of times. The chain couples TRBV9 to TRBJ1-2; no clear D. Trimming shortened V by 0 bases and J by 9 bases, and 15 bases separated the two germline ends. Germline values: CDR1 SGDLS, CDR2 YYNGEE. The CDR3 runs to 14 residues. The CDR3 loop is CASSVGSQDGRYTF. For the CDR3, the DNA is TGTGCCAGCAGCGTAGGGAGCCAGGACGGTCGCTACACCTTC.

As for this clone: Other DNA sequences in this specimen translate into the identical CDR3. DNA for the CDR3: TGTGCCAGCAGCTCGGGACTGCTTCAAGAGACCCAGTACTTC. Its translation: CASSSGLLQETQYF. V is TRBV5-6 and J is TRBJ2-5; D might be TRBD2 (6 bases). V was shortened by 3 bases and J by 2 bases, with 11 bases between the two germline ends. The length of the CDR3 is 14 residues. Germline V gives CDR1 SGHDT, CDR2 YYEEEE.

The chain is built from TRBV5-1 and TRBJ2-1; 8 positions match TRBD2. Looked up from germline, CDR1 is SGHRS and CDR2 is YFSETQ. The CDR3 totals 17 residues. J lost 4 bases, V lost 4 bases, and 13 bases had no gene match. CDR3 protein: CASSVPRASGGYNEQFF. The CDR3 nucleotides read TGCGCCAGCAGCGTTCCGAGGGCCAGCGGGGGTTACAATGAGCAGTTCTTC.

To note about this clone: The same CDR3 also results from other DNA sequences found in this sample. The gene calls are TRBV19 and TRBJ2-1; D is ambiguous. V was cut by 1 base and J by 6 bases, with 4 bases left in between. There are 12 residues in the CDR3. Germline CDR1 and CDR2: LNHDA and SQIVND (reference sequence). The CDR3 nucleotides read TGTGCCAGTAGTATAGGGCGCAATGAGCAGTTCTTC. Residues: CASSIGRNEQFF.

The chain couples TRBV7-2 to TRBJ2-3; D not certain. The ends were cut back, 4 bases at V and 0 bases at J, with 5 bases in the middle. From germline, CDR1 is SGHTA and CDR2 FQGNSA. The CDR3 runs to 13 residues. The CDR3 region is CASSSVSTDTQYF. In nucleotides, the CDR3 is TGTGCCAGCAGCTCCGTAAGCACAGATACGCAGTATTTT.

V gene TRBV19 combines with J gene TRBJ2-7, with unresolved D. Germline V gene lookup returns CDR1 LNHDA and CDR2 SQIVND (reference sequence). Trimming took off 7 bases at V and 3 bases at J, with 13 bases between the two ends. CDR3 length equals 13 residues. Written as DNA, the CDR3 is TGTGCCAGTACCACTGGGCCCGGCTACGAGCAGTACTTC. As protein: CASTTGPGYEQYF.

The J gene is TRBJ2-3, the V gene TRBV6-5, with TRBD1 identical over 8 bases. V trimming: 2 bases; J trimming: 4 bases; junction bases outside the gene matches: 5. CDR3 length: 15 residues. CDR1 and CDR2 from the germline V gene are MNHEY and SVGAGI. CDR3 sequence: CASSYMGTGPDTQYF. The CDR3 coding sequence is TGTGCCAGCAGTTACATGGGGACAGGACCAGATACGCAGTATTTT.

The chain carries TRBV11-2 and TRBJ1-5; TRBD1 agrees at 7 bases. CDR3 size: 14 residues. V lost 3 bases to trimming and J lost 7 bases; unmatched junction nucleotides: 6. Germline CDR1 is SGHAT and CDR2 is FQNNGV. CDR3 bases: TGTGCCAGCAGCTTGACAGGGACCGGGCAGCCCCAGCATTTT. It translates to CASSLTGTGQPQHF.

This clone was found a few times. This rearrangement joins TRBV29-1 to TRBJ1-1, with 8 bases lining up with TRBD1. The CDR3 consists of 15 residues. Germline values: CDR1 SQVTM, CDR2 ANQGSEA. J lost 1 base, V lost 1 base, and 5 bases had no gene match. The chain's CDR3 is CSVEVRGLANTEAFF. As DNA, the CDR3 is TGCAGCGTTGAAGTCAGGGGGCTGGCGAACACTGAAGCTTTCTTT.

This clone occurred a few times. The chain has TRBV4-1 and TRBJ2-1; the D call may be TRBD1 or TRBD2 (5 bases each). V was shortened by 5 bases and J by 0 bases, with 11 bases between the two germline ends. The germline V gene encodes CDR1 MGHRA and CDR2 YSYEKL. The CDR3 contains 15 residues. The CDR3 loop reads CASSGGGFSYNEQFF. CDR3 bases: TGCGCCAGCAGCGGTGGGGGATTCTCCTACAATGAGCAGTTCTTC.